The next 4 T cell receptor beta chains were all read from a single sample in a study of cytomegalovirus exposure and HLA in healthy donors. The primer mix had 60 Vbeta and 13 Jbeta primers. Clones were read by immunoSEQ multiplex PCR, and TCRdb kept only the in-frame ones, dropping some. The sample consists of about 89,000 clones, roughly 76% of them appearing once. The sequenced sample consisted of PBMCs. These receptors were collected from a male donor in good health and CMV-seronegative.

V usage is TRBV9 and J usage is TRBJ2-3, with 7 bases identical to TRBD2. The CDR3 runs to 15 residues. Per germline, CDR1 SGDLS and CDR2 YYNGEE. Germline trimming cut 0 bases from V and 4 bases from J; bases unmatched to any gene: 5. The DNA of the CDR3 is TGTGCCAGCAGCGTAGCGGGAGGTAGGGCAGATACGCAGTATTTT. This sequence encodes CASSVAGGRADTQYF.

This chain connects TRBV19 to TRBJ2-3; 14 positions agree with TRBD2. This CDR3 has 20 amino acids. Germline CDR1 is LNHDA and CDR2 is SQIVND (reference sequence). The V segment lost 7 bases and the J segment 4 bases; nucleotides outside the gene matches: 19. The CDR3 nucleotides are TGTGCCAGTAACCGCGGGGTAGGGACTAGCGGGAGAGGGTCCCCAGATACGCAGTATTTT. Its translation: CASNRGVGTSGRGSPDTQYF.

The rearrangement links TRBV4-1 to TRBJ2-5; 13 bases are shared with TRBD2. The trim removed 3 bases at V and 5 bases at J, leaving 9 bases unmatched. Per the germline V gene, CDR1 is MGHRA and CDR2 is YSYEKL. There are 17 residues in the CDR3. The CDR3, as DNA: TGCGCCAGCAGCCACCCCCGGACTAGCGGGAGAATTGAGACCCAGTACTTC. Translation gives CASSHPRTSGRIETQYF.

The chain carries TRBV7-6 and TRBJ2-2; 8 nucleotides line up with TRBD1. Losses at the gene ends were 4 bases for V and 1 base for J; bases not matched to a gene: 5. Germline V lookup: CDR1 SGHVS, CDR2 FNYEAQ. This CDR3 has 16 amino acids. The CDR3 region has the DNA TGTGCCAGCAGCTCCAGACAGGGGATGAACACCGGGGAGCTGTTTTTT. It specifies CASSSRQGMNTGELFF.